The T cell receptor (beta chain) described here comes from a study of blood T cell repertoires in COVID-19. CDR1 and CDR2 from the germline V gene are GTSNPN and SVGIG (reference sequence). The ends lost 5 bases at V and 7 bases at J; junction bases unmatched: 9. This CDR3 region has 14 residues. Clones were read by immunoSEQ multiplex PCR, and TCRdb kept only the in-frame ones, dropping some. Of under 300,000 clones in the sample, almost 85% were seen once. In this sample, this clone turned up a few times. The study assigned cohorts using participant-reported clinical history. The sequencing sample was made of PBMCs or T cells enriched from blood (not recorded which). The clonotype originates from a man aged 40-50 years who had recovered from COVID-19. V usage is TRBV30 and J usage is TRBJ2-3, with TRBD2 matching over 10 bases. This CDR3 is CAWAQRGGLNTQYF. The CDR3 DNA reads as TGTGCCTGGGCGCAGCGGGGGGGCTTGAATACGCAGTATTTT.